This T cell receptor (beta chain) appears in the sequencing data of a study of blood T cell repertoires in COVID-19. Study context: Samples of COVID-19 (acute and convalescent) were obtained from the United States, Italy and Spain. In each case, the material was cDNA or gDNA derived from T cells, B-cell-depleted T cells, or PBMCs.

Per the authors' pipeline: Amplification from reference gene primers served as the basis for estimated nucleated cell counts. Clones were sequenced by immunoSEQ multiplex PCR, and TCRdb holds only the in-frame ones, with some missing. The DNA gave D and trimming, while V, J and clone size come from that table. This sample has tens of thousands of clones, with more than 75% found just once. The CDR3 length is 13 residues. V was trimmed by 3 bases and J by 4 bases, leaving 9 bases between them. In germline, CDR1 is MDHEN, CDR2 SYDVKM. The specimen was peripheral blood. V gene TRBV28 combines with J gene TRBJ1-1; D gene unclear. The sequence was collected from a human donor in a cohort sampled during active COVID-19. The CDR3 sequence is CASSFAQPTEAFF. In DNA, the CDR3 is TGTGCCAGCAGTTTCGCACAGCCCACTGAAGCTTTCTTT.